Below are 3 T cell receptor beta chains sequenced from a single sample in a study of beta chain features in type 1 diabetes (dated by TCRdb to between 2017 and 2018). General conclusions and limits of the study: In all four CD4+ subsets, TCRB CDR3 length was moderately but significantly shorter in type 1 diabetes patients.

These receptors have no identified antigens. Library creation used the immunoSEQ multiplex PCR assay. The High Capacity cDNA Reverse Transcription Kit was used to reverse transcribe all of the isolated RNA, meaning that expressed TCRB transcripts were what got sequenced. The clones in this table, taken by TCRdb from immuneACCESS, are in-frame only. Not every clone is retained; where verified, under half of the shortfall comes from an unresolved V gene, and the cause of the rest is unknown. The sample includes 400,000 or so clones, with over 8.5% observed a single time. Together, the top ten hold about 0.6% of the sample. Sequencing used central memory CD4+ T cells from blood. The receptors derive from a man under 40 with type 1 diabetes.

This clone was recorded a few times. V is TRBV6-5 and J is TRBJ2-1; D unclear. V lost 4 bases and J 5 bases, leaving 9 bases between the germline ends. CDR1 is MNHEY and CDR2 is SVGAGI in the germline V gene. The CDR3 is 13 residues long. CDR3 coding DNA: TGTGCCAGCAGTTTCACTTGGGACAATGAGCAGTTCTTC. It specifies CASSFTWDNEQFF.

This clone showed up many times. V usage is TRBV5-1 and J usage is TRBJ2-5; D may be TRBD2 (5 bases). V was trimmed by 3 bases and J by 5 bases, leaving 8 bases between them. The CDR3 spans 12 residues. Germline loops: CDR1 SGHRS, CDR2 YFSETQ. Here the CDR3 DNA reads TGCGCCAGCAGCTCCCGCGGGGAGACCCAGTACTTC. Its translation: CASSSRGETQYF.

This clone has a handful of counts. The rearrangement links TRBV5-1 to TRBJ2-7, with 10 positions matching TRBD2. V was pared by 0 bases and J by 6 bases, with 6 bases of the junction left unmatched. Germline lookup yields CDR1 SGHRS and CDR2 YFSETQ. The CDR3 has 15 amino acids. CDR3 amino acids: CASSLEVAGGGEQYF. CDR3 nucleotide sequence: TGCGCCAGCAGCTTGGAGGTAGCGGGAGGAGGCGAGCAGTACTTC.